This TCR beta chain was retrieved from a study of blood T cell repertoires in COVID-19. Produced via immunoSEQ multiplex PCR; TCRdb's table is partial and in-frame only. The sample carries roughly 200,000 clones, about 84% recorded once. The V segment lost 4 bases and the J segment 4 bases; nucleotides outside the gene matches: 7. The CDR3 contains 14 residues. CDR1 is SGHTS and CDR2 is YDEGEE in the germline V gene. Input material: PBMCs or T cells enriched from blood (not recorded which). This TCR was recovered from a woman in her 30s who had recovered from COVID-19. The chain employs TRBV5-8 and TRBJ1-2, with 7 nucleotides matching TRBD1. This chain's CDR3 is CASSIRQGVYGYTF. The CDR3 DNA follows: TGTGCCAGCAGCATCCGACAGGGAGTCTATGGCTACACCTTC.